The sample holds one count of the clone carrying this T cell receptor (beta chain). The antigen is not known. As processed by the authors: Filtering was not the same, since immunoSEQ gave junction-only sequences without quality scores. The data were produced by immunoSEQ multiplex PCR, yet TCRdb's version contains in-frame clones alone and is incomplete. V and J calls and clone size are as listed in that table; D and trimming were resolved from the DNA. The sample includes hundreds of thousands of clones, 90% to 98% of them seen just once. The source of the sample is a study of shared clonotypes between healthy human individuals. For the study at large: Donors had three CD4 naive, three CD4 memory, two CD8 naive and one CD8 memory plate apiece. General study findings and limits: What naive subsets generally showed was a larger estimated richness than memory subsets showed.

CDR3 size: 14 residues. The germline V gene encodes CDR1 SQVTM and CDR2 ANQGSEA. V was pared by 6 bases and J by 2 bases, with 8 bases of the junction left unmatched. Healthy HIV-negative adults with no recent acute infections or vaccinations were recruited as donors. This receptor was obtained from a man aged 25-40 years in good health. V and J are TRBV29-1 and TRBJ2-3; TRBD2 matches at 7 bases. The sequenced sample consisted of memory CD8+ T cells sorted from blood. Specified subset: CD45RO+ cells pooled with CCR7-negative TemRA cells. Here the CDR3 DNA reads TGCAGCGTGGCTAAGCGGGGCTACACAGATACGCAGTATTTT. Amino acids: CSVAKRGYTDTQYF.